This T cell receptor (beta chain) was recorded in a study of T cells in Graves' hyperthyroidism and ophthalmopathy. Authors of the study amplified TCR beta CDR3 regions from RNA transcripts. First-round RT-PCR with HTBI primers amplified the TCR CDR3 region. TCRdb ran MiXCR on the multiplex PCR reads and lists one entry per CDR3 protein. The table shows 150,000 to 200,000 distinct CDR3 sequences, with over 15% occurring only once. CDR3 length: 13 residues. Trimming removed 3 bases from V and 6 bases from J, with 8 bases in between. The V gene's germline CDR1 is SGHDN and CDR2 FVKESK. The authors deemed Graves' hyperthyroidism stable absent ophthalmopathy progression within 18 months. Uncontrolled infection, other autoimmune disease, pregnancy or lactation barred patients from enrollment.

The J gene is TRBJ1-4, the V gene TRBV14; D call uncertain. The origin of this receptor is a woman aged 50 to 60 with Graves' hyperthyroidism. Input material: blood. CDR3 nucleotides: TGTGCCAGCAGCCAGGCTCACTATGAAAAACTGTTTTTT. Protein: CASSQAHYEKLFF. The variable domain in full, with the rest retrieved from reference TRBV14 and TRBJ1-4, is EAGVTQFPSHSVIEKGQTVTLRCDPISGHDNLYWYRRVMGKEIKFLLHFVKESKQDESGMPNNRFLAERTGGTYSTLKVQPAELEDSGVYFCASSQAHYEKLFFGSGTQLSVL.